Listed here are 9 T cell receptor beta chains from one sample, sequenced in a study of T cell repertoires in cytomegalovirus infection. TCRdb independently ran MiXCR on the reads; one entry per CDR3 protein. This sample yields around 170,000 distinct CDR3 sequences, of which roughly an eighth are seen a single time; 25% to 30% belongs to the top ten. The sequenced material came from PBMCs. The receptors were sampled from a human donor in good health (CMV status not recorded). Some clones in this sample may be carry-over from other donors' samples.

The chain recombines TRBV6-2 or TRBV6-3 with TRBJ1-2, with a weak D call TRBD1 (5 bases). This CDR3 region has 12 residues. V was pared by 2 bases and J by 9 bases, with 10 bases between. Germline V gene data show CDR1 as MNHEY and CDR2 as SVGEGT. This CDR3 reads CASSYPTDRYTF. Here the CDR3 DNA reads TGTGCCAGCAGTTACCCGACAGATCGCTACACCTTC.

This clonotype was counted a few times. This sequence joins TRBV20-1 and TRBJ1-5; D is undetermined. The CDR3 is 16 amino acids. V gave up 6 bases and J gave up 2 bases, with 20 bases separating them. Germline V CDR1 and CDR2: DFQATT, SNEGSKA (reference sequence). The CDR3 loop reads CSASPLEGSGNQPQHF. The CDR3 nucleotides are TGCAGTGCCTCCCCTTTGGAGGGATCAGGCAATCAGCCCCAGCATTTT.

V is TRBV7-2 and J is TRBJ1-6; 8 nucleotides match TRBD1. The J segment lost 7 bases and the V segment lost 3 bases, leaving 5 bases of the junction unmatched. The CDR3 runs to 15 residues. Germline CDR1 is SGHTA and CDR2 is FQGNSA. DNA for the CDR3: TGTGCCAGCAGCTTCAGGGGGCAGGGGAATTCACCCCTCCACTTT. It is translated as CASSFRGQGNSPLHF.

This clonotype came up a few times. This chain links TRBV6-8 with TRBJ1-2; D remains unclear. Germline V gene data show CDR1 as MNHGY and CDR2 as SAAAGT. Trimming left V 8 bases short and J 2 bases short, with 12 bases between. The CDR3 sequence is 13 residues long. The CDR3 protein is CASPPLDNYGYTF. CDR3 sequence (DNA): TGTGCCAGCCCCCCCCTGGACAACTATGGCTACACCTTC.

The CDR3 DNA is TGTGCCAGCAGCCAAGTTTTGGGGGCCTACACTGAAGCTTTCTTT. It is translated as CASSQVLGAYTEAFF. V gene TRBV14 combines with J gene TRBJ1-1, with D maybe TRBD1 (6 bases). V shed 1 base and J shed 3 bases, with 12 bases lying between them. Looked up from germline, CDR1 is SGHDN and CDR2 is FVKESK. The CDR3 contains 15 residues. Supplemented by reference TRBV14 and TRBJ1-1, the full variable domain reads EAGVTQFPSHSVIEKGQTVTLRCDPISGHDNLYWYRRVMGKEIKFLLHFVKESKQDESGMPNNRFLAERTGGTYSTLKVQPAELEDSGVYFCASSQVLGAYTEAFFGQGTRLTVV.

The rearrangement links TRBV5-6 to TRBJ1-1; a possible D gene is TRBD1 (5 bases). Trimming left V 4 bases short and J 4 bases short, with 8 bases between. The CDR3 is 12 residues long. Germline-derived CDR1 and CDR2 are SGHDT and YYEEEE. In nucleotides, the CDR3 is TGTGCCAGCAGCGAGGGGAGCACTGAAGCTTTCTTT. It codes for CASSEGSTEAFF. Complete variable domain (other parts from reference TRBV5-6 and TRBJ1-1): DAGVTQSPTHLIKTRGQQVTLRCSPKSGHDTVSWYQQALGQGPQFIFQYYEEEERQRGNFPDRFSGHQFPNYSSELNVNALLLGDSALYLCASSEGSTEAFFGQGTRLTVV.

This clonotype was seen more than once but under ten times. The V gene is TRBV2, the J gene TRBJ2-1, with 9 bases fitting TRBD1. V lost 7 bases, J lost 12 bases, and 16 bases stayed unmatched. The CDR3 has 15 residues. CDR1 and CDR2 (germline): SNHLY, FYNNEI. The CDR3 reads CASNLAGTGSTSQFF. DNA for the CDR3: TGTGCCAGCAATCTAGCCGGGACAGGGTCGACGTCGCAGTTCTTC.

The rearrangement joins TRBV6-2 or TRBV6-3 to TRBJ2-5, with 13 bases identical to TRBD2. J was trimmed by 5 bases and V by 0 bases; bases with no gene match: 12. Germline V gene sequence: CDR1 MNHEY, CDR2 SVGEGT. The CDR3 totals 19 residues. The CDR3 is CASSYSRTSGGGVRETQYF. The CDR3, as DNA: TGTGCCAGCAGTTACTCGCGGACTAGCGGGGGAGGCGTTCGGGAGACCCAGTACTTC.

The genes are TRBV19 and TRBJ2-1; 7 nucleotides align to TRBD2. J lost 6 bases, V lost 5 bases, and 10 bases had no gene match. The V gene's germline CDR1 is LNHDA and CDR2 SQIVND (reference sequence). The CDR3 covers 15 residues. CDR3 in DNA: TGTGCCAGTAGTGCCGGGACTACCCCGGTCAATGAGCAGTTCTTC. Its protein is CASSAGTTPVNEQFF. Combining the CDR3 with reference TRBV19 and TRBJ2-1 gives the whole variable domain DGGITQSPKYLFRKEGQNVTLSCEQNLNHDAMYWYRQDPGQGLRLIYYSQIVNDFQKGDIAEGYSVSREKKESFPLTVTSAQKNPTAFYLCASSAGTTPVNEQFFGPGTRLTVL.